This T cell receptor (beta chain) emerged from a study of blood T cell repertoires in COVID-19. CDR1 is SGHRS and CDR2 is YFSETQ in the germline V gene. The CDR3 has 16 amino acids. V was clipped by 4 bases and J by 7 bases, with 18 bases between them. As originally analysed: Amplification of reference gene primers was used by the study to estimate nucleated cell counts. Assay: immunoSEQ multiplex PCR; the TCRdb copy retains only in-frame clones and omits some. The V and J calls and clone size come from that table; D and trimming were worked out from the DNA. The data hold some 43,000 clones, with roughly 84% observed a single time.

The source material was peripheral blood. The clonotype originates from a man aged 50-59 years with active COVID-19. The chain links TRBV5-1 to TRBJ1-6; the D gene is possibly TRBD1 (5 bases). The CDR3 protein is CASSPRGEGTNSPLHF. The CDR3 DNA sequence: TGCGCCAGCAGCCCGCGCGGGGAGGGGACGAATTCACCCCTCCACTTT.